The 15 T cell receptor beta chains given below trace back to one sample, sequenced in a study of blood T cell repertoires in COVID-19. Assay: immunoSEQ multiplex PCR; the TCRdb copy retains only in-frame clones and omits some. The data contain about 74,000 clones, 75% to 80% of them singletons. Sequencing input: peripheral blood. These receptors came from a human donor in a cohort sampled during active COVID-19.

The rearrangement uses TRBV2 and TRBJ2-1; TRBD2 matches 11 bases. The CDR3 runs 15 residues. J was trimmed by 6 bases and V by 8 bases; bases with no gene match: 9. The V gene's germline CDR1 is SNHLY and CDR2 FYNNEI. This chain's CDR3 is CASSPTSGKPNEQFF. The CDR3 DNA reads TGTGCCAGCTCTCCGACTAGCGGGAAACCCAATGAGCAGTTCTTC.

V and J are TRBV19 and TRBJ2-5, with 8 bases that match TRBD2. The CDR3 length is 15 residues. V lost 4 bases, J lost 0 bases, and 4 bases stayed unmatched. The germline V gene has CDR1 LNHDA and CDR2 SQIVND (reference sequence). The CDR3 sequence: CASSSLAGNQETQYF. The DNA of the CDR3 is TGTGCCAGTAGTAGCCTAGCGGGCAACCAAGAGACCCAGTACTTC.

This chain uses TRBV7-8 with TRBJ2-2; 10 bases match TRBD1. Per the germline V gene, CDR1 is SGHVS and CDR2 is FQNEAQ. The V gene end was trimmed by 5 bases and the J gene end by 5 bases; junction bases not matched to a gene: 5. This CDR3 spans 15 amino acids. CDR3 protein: CASSPRQGATGELFF. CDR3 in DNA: TGTGCCAGCAGCCCGAGACAGGGGGCAACCGGGGAGCTGTTTTTT.

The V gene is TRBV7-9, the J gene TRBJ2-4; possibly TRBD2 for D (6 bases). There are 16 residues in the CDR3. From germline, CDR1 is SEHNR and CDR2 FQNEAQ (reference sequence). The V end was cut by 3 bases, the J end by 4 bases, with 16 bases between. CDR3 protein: CASSFGGAVGKNIQYF. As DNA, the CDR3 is TGTGCCAGCAGCTTTGGAGGGGCGGTAGGGAAAAACATTCAGTACTTC.

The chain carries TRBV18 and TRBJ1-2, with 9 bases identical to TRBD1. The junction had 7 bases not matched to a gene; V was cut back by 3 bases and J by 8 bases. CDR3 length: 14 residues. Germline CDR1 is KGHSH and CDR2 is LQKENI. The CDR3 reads CASSPARDRAGYTF. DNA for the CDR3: TGTGCCAGCTCACCCGCGAGGGACAGGGCCGGCTACACCTTC. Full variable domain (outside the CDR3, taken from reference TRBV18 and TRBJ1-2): NAGVMQNPRHLVRRRGQEARLRCSPMKGHSHVYWYRQLPEEGLKFMVYLQKENIIDESGMPKERFSAEFPKEGPSILRIQQVVRGDSAAYFCASSPARDRAGYTFGSGTRLTVV.

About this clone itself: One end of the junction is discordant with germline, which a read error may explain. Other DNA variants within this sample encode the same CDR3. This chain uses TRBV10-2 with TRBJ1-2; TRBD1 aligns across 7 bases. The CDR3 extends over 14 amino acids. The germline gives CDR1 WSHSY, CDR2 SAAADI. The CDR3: CASSDPTVQGGYTF. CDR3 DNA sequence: TGCGCCAGCAGTGACCCGACAGTCCAAGGGGGCTACACTTTC.

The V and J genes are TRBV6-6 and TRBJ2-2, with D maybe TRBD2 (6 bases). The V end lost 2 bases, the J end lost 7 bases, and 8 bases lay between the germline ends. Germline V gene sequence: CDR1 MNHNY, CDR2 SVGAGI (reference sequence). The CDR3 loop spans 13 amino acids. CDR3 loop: CASSYRLGGELFF. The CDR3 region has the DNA TGTGCCAGCAGTTACCGACTAGGCGGGGAGCTGTTTTTT.

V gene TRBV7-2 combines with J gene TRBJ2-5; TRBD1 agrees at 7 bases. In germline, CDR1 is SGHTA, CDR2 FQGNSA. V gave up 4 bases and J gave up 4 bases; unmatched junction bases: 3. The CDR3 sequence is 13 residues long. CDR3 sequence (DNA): TGTGCCAGCAGCTCCGGGACAGCAGAGACCCAGTACTTC. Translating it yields CASSSGTAETQYF.

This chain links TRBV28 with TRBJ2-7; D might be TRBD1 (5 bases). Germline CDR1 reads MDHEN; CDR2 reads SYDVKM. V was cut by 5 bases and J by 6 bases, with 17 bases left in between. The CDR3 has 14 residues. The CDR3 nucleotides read TGTGCCAGCAGTCCCTATATGGCAGGGCCCGAGCAGTACTTC. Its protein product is CASSPYMAGPEQYF. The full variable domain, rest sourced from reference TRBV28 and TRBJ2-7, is DVKVTQSSRYLVKRTGEKVFLECVQDMDHENMFWYRQDPGLGLRLIYFSYDVKMKEKGDIPEGYSVSREKKERFSLILESASTNQTSMYLCASSPYMAGPEQYFGPGTRLTVT.

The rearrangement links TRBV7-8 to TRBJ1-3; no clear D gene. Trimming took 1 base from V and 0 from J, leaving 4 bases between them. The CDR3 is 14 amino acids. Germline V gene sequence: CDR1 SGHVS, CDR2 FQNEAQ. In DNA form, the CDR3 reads TGTGCCAGCAGCTTAGTTAACTCTGGAAACACCATATATTTT. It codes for CASSLVNSGNTIYF.

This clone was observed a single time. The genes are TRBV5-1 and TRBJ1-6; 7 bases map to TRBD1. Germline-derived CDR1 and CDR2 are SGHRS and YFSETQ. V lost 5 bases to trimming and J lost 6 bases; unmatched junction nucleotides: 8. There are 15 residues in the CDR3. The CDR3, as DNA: TGCGCCAGCAGTGAGACAGGGACTTCTAATTCACCCCTCCACTTT. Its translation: CASSETGTSNSPLHF.

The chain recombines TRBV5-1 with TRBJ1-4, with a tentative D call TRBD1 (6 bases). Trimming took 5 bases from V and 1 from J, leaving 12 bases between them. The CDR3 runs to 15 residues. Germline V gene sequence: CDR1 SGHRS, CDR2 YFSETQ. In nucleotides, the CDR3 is TGCGCCAGCAGACCGACAGGATTAACTAATGAAAAACTGTTTTTT. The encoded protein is CASRPTGLTNEKLFF.

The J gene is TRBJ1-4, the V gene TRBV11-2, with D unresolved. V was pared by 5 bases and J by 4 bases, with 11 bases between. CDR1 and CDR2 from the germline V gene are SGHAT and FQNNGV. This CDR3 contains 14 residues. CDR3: CASSLRVDNEKLFF. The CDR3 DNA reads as TGTGCCAGCAGCCTCCGGGTCGATAATGAAAAACTGTTTTTT.

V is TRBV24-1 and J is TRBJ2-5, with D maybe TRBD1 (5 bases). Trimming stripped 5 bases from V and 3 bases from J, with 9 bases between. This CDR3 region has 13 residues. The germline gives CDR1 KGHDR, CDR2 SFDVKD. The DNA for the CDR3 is TGTGCCACCAGTGGACAGTATAAAGAGACCCAGTACTTC. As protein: CATSGQYKETQYF.

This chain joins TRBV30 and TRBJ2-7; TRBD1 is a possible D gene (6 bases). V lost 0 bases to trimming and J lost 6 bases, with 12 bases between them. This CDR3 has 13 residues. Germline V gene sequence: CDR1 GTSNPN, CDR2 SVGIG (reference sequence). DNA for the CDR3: TGTGCCTGGAGTGTAAGGACAGCAGGCGAGCAGTACTTC. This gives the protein CAWSVRTAGEQYF.